The 19 T cell receptor beta chains presented below share a single source sample, sequenced in a study of graft-versus-host responses after intestinal transplantation. These receptors have no identified antigens. Sequencing used immunoSEQ multiplex PCR; TCRdb keeps in-frame clones, though not all of them. The table shows about 130,000 clones, with more than 80% occurring only once. The specimen was unstimulated CD4+ T cells sorted from spleen or lymph node cells, collected before intestinal transplant. These receptors originate from a human donor who received an intestinal transplant.

The gene calls are TRBV5-1 and TRBJ2-1; D is perhaps TRBD1 or TRBD2 (5 bases each). V lost 2 bases and J 8 bases, leaving 11 bases between the germline ends. Germline V gene data show CDR1 as SGHRS and CDR2 as YFSETQ. This CDR3 is built from 13 residues. DNA of the CDR3: TGCGCCAGCAGCTTACGAGGGACGGATGAGCAGTTCTTC. It specifies CASSLRGTDEQFF.

This clone appeared once. The V and J genes are TRBV2 and TRBJ2-7; D is perhaps TRBD2 (6 bases). Trimming took 10 bases from V and 1 from J, leaving 20 bases between them. The length of the CDR3 is 15 residues. Germline V CDR1 and CDR2: SNHLY, FYNNEI. The CDR3 spells CATDGRQGRSYEQYF. DNA of the CDR3: TGTGCCACCGATGGGAGGCAGGGCCGATCCTACGAGCAGTACTTC. The variable domain in full, with the rest retrieved from reference TRBV2 and TRBJ2-7, is EPEVTQTPSHQVTQMGQEVILRCVPISNHLYFYWYRQILGQKVEFLVSFYNNEISEKSEIFDDQFSVERPDGSNFTLKIRSTKLEDSAMYFCATDGRQGRSYEQYFGPGTRLTVT.

The chain uses TRBV10-3 and TRBJ1-4; weak D call: TRBD1 (5 bases). The germline V and J ends were trimmed by 0 bases and 8 bases, with 19 bases remaining between them. The CDR3 spans 17 residues. Per germline, CDR1 ENHRY and CDR2 SYGVKD. CDR3 sequence: CAISESAPGLQGEKLFF. The CDR3 nucleotides read TGTGCCATCAGTGAGTCGGCGCCGGGACTTCAAGGAGAAAAACTGTTTTTT.

This clone has only one observation. The V call is TRBV9, the J call TRBJ1-6; D not certain. CDR1 and CDR2 from the germline V gene are SGDLS and YYNGEE. CDR3 length: 15 residues. The V end lost 3 bases, the J end lost 10 bases, and 17 bases lay between the germline ends. In nucleotides, the CDR3 is TGTGCCAGCAGCGCTACCCGTAGAGGAGGGTCACCCCTCCACTTT. Its protein is CASSATRRGGSPLHF. Based on the CDR3 plus reference TRBV9 and TRBJ1-6, the full variable domain is DSGVTQTPKHLITATGQRVTLRCSPRSGDLSVYWYQQSLDQGLQFLIQYYNGEERAKGNILERFSAQQFPDLHSELNLSSLELGDSALYFCASSATRRGGSPLHFGNGTRLTVT.

The chain uses TRBV6-4 and TRBJ2-3; no clear D. In germline, CDR1 is MRHNA, CDR2 SNTAGT. The CDR3 consists of 14 residues. V gave up 5 bases and J gave up 6 bases, with 15 bases separating them. CDR3 protein: CASSWLGEGDTQYF. CDR3 coding DNA: TGTGCCAGCAGTTGGCTAGGAGAAGGGGATACGCAGTATTTT.

The CDR3 sequence is CASSKGQEADTQYF. The CDR3 DNA sequence: TGTGCCAGCAGCAAAGGACAGGAGGCAGATACGCAGTATTTT. This rearrangement joins TRBV21-1 to TRBJ2-3; the table names TRBD1, a call not compared with the DNA. TRBV21-1 is deemed a pseudogene. This CDR3 contains 14 residues.

This clone has just one count. V gene TRBV10-2 combines with J gene TRBJ2-5; no clear D. The length of the CDR3 is 12 residues. The ends were cut back, 5 bases at V and 2 bases at J, with 6 bases in the middle. The germline V gene has CDR1 WSHSY and CDR2 SAAADI. The CDR3 DNA follows: TGCGCCAGCAGTCTGTTTCAAGAGACCCAGTACTTC. Protein sequence: CASSLFQETQYF.

The V call is TRBV6-6, the J call TRBJ1-1; 8 bases align to TRBD1. The CDR3 has 15 residues. The V segment lost 4 bases and the J segment 2 bases; nucleotides outside the gene matches: 6. Germline CDR1 and CDR2: MNHNY and SVGAGI (reference sequence). The CDR3 DNA reads TGTGCCAGCAGTTCCCCCAGGGGGCGCAACACTGAAGCTTTCTTT. Its protein is CASSSPRGRNTEAFF.

This sequence joins TRBV6-1 and TRBJ2-7; D may match TRBD1 or TRBD2 (7 bases each). This CDR3 has 17 amino acids. With 5 bases removed from V and 2 bases from J, the gap between germline ends came to 22 bases. CDR1 is MNHNS and CDR2 is SASEGT in the germline V gene. The CDR3, as DNA: TGTGCCAGCAGTCAAGGGGAGGGGGCGCTCATTGCCTACGAGCAGTACTTC. Amino acid sequence: CASSQGEGALIAYEQYF.

V usage is TRBV2 and J usage is TRBJ1-2, with 7 bases lining up with TRBD1. V shed 3 bases and J 9 bases; nucleotides not matched to a gene: 7. The V gene's germline CDR1 is SNHLY and CDR2 FYNNEI. This CDR3 contains 13 residues. This CDR3 is CASSERGRGSYTF. The CDR3 DNA reads as TGTGCCAGCAGTGAGAGGGGGCGGGGGAGCTACACCTTC.

V and J are TRBV4-1 and TRBJ2-7; D is possibly TRBD1 (5 bases). The CDR3 contains 14 residues. Germline loops: CDR1 MGHRA, CDR2 YSYEKL. V lost 2 bases and J 2 bases, leaving 10 bases between the germline ends. CDR3 in amino acids: CASSQNDRTYEQYF. The DNA of the CDR3 is TGCGCCAGCAGCCAAAATGACAGAACCTACGAGCAGTACTTC.

CDR3 sequence (DNA): TGTGCCAGCAGTAAGGACAGGGGAGGAGGCTACACCTTC. Its translation: CASSKDRGGGYTF. The chain carries TRBV11-3 and TRBJ1-2; 9 nucleotides align to TRBD1. Germline V gives CDR1 SGHNT, CDR2 YENEEA. CDR3 length: 13 amino acids. V was pared by 6 bases and J by 8 bases, with 7 bases of the junction left unmatched.

The CDR3 loop reads CASSGGTSGGIETQYF. In DNA, the CDR3 is TGTGCCAGCAGCGGGGGGACTAGCGGGGGAATAGAGACCCAGTACTTC. The V call is TRBV9, the J call TRBJ2-5, with 14 bases identical to TRBD2. The CDR3 has 16 amino acids. Germline values: CDR1 SGDLS, CDR2 YYNGEE. V lost 3 bases and J lost 4; bases outside the gene matches: 5.

The chain combines TRBV6-1 with TRBJ1-2; 7 bases fit TRBD1. CDR3 length: 15 amino acids. The germline V gene has CDR1 MNHNS and CDR2 SASEGT. The J segment lost 0 bases and the V segment lost 6 bases, leaving 7 bases of the junction unmatched. CDR3 nucleotides: TGTGCCAGCAGGAGGACAGGAACGGCTAACTATGGCTACACCTTC. The encoded protein is CASRRTGTANYGYTF.

This sequence joins TRBV11-2 and TRBJ2-4, with 8 bases matching TRBD1. The CDR3 contains 18 residues. Germline V gene sequence: CDR1 SGHAT, CDR2 FQNNGV. J was trimmed by 2 bases and V by 0 bases; bases with no gene match: 9. In DNA, the CDR3 is TGTGCCAGCAGCTTAGATGTAAGGCAGGGGGCTTCCAAAAACATTCAGTACTTC. Amino acid sequence: CASSLDVRQGASKNIQYF.

The rearrangement uses TRBV30 and TRBJ2-3, with a tentative D call TRBD2 (6 bases). The CDR3 spans 14 residues. Germline V gene sequence: CDR1 GTSNPN, CDR2 SVGIG (reference sequence). The ends were cut back, 5 bases at V and 1 base at J, with 13 bases in the middle. For the CDR3, the DNA is TGTGCCTGGGAGCGTTGGGAGGGCACAGATACGCAGTATTTT. Its protein product is CAWERWEGTDTQYF.

This clone has only one observation. The chain employs TRBV23-1 and TRBJ1-1; D perhaps matches TRBD1 (5 bases). TRBV23-1 is noted as an ORF with a role that remains uncertain. There are 14 residues in the CDR3. V dropped 3 bases and J dropped 4 bases, with 12 bases sitting between them. Here the CDR3 DNA reads TGCGCCAGCAGTCATTTCGGGGGTGGCACTGAAGCTTTCTTT. Translating gives CASSHFGGGTEAFF.

The chain uses TRBV19 and TRBJ2-7, with D hard to call. The V end was cut by 5 bases, the J end by 3 bases, with 11 bases between. CDR1 LNHDA and CDR2 SQIVND come from the germline V gene (reference sequence). The length of the CDR3 is 13 residues. The CDR3 bases are TGTGCCAGTAGTCGATCAGTAAACTACGAGCAGTACTTC. This sequence encodes CASSRSVNYEQYF.

This clone was counted only a few times. The chain couples TRBV10-2 to TRBJ1-3, with D maybe TRBD1 (6 bases). Trimming removed 4 bases from V and 4 bases from J, with 23 bases in between. CDR1 is WSHSY and CDR2 is SAAADI in the germline V gene. This CDR3 has 18 residues. The CDR3 sequence: CASSVRTDKQTLGNTIYF. The CDR3, as DNA: TGCGCCAGCAGTGTAAGGACAGACAAACAGACTCTGGGAAACACCATATATTTT.